The 11 T cell receptor beta chains below all came from one sample that was sequenced in a study of T-cell reconstitution after alpha-beta-depleted transplantation in children. TCRbeta library preparation incorporated unique molecular identifiers. TCRdb reanalysed the PCR reads using MiXCR and keeps one entry per CDR3 protein. Of 700,000 to 950,000 distinct CDR3 sequences listed, around 15% were seen once; the top ten hold around 5%. The sample in question was PBMCs, mostly from graft donor cells, obtained 360 days after TCRalphabeta/CD19-depleted stem cell transplant. Receptors originate from a male patient younger than 18 who had a stem cell transplant for acute lymphoblastic leukemia, so the T cells may come from the graft donor.

The chain carries TRBV29-1 and TRBJ1-5, with 10 bases lining up with TRBD1. The CDR3 consists of 14 residues. Germline CDR1 is SQVTM and CDR2 is ANQGSEA. The junction had 5 bases not matched to a gene; V was cut back by 3 bases and J by 6 bases. CDR3 sequence: CSVDDRQGAQPQHF. CDR3 bases: TGCAGCGTTGATGATCGACAGGGGGCTCAGCCCCAGCATTTT.

The chain has TRBV27 and TRBJ2-3; 9 bases are a match to TRBD2. The V gene end was trimmed by 6 bases and the J gene end by 4 bases; junction bases not matched to a gene: 11. This CDR3 has 16 residues. Germline V lookup: CDR1 MNHEY, CDR2 SMNVEV (reference sequence). The CDR3 protein is CASSLTPSGTPDTQYF. The CDR3 nucleotides read TGTGCCAGCAGCCTAACTCCTAGCGGGACCCCAGATACGCAGTATTTT.

This clonotype was observed a few times. The chain couples TRBV7-2 to TRBJ2-1; 9 nucleotides agree with TRBD2. The CDR3 extends over 14 amino acids. The trim removed 5 bases at V and 5 bases at J, leaving 4 bases unmatched. In germline, CDR1 is SGHTA, CDR2 FQGNSA. CDR3 DNA: TGTGCCAGCAGCGGGGGGACTAGCCACAATGAGCAGTTCTTC. This translates into CASSGGTSHNEQFF.

Only a few counts were recorded for this clonotype. CDR3 residues: CASSQEVRGLIWTGELFF. The CDR3, as DNA: TGTGCCAGCAGCCAAGAAGTCAGGGGGCTTATTTGGACCGGGGAGCTGTTTTTT. This chain connects TRBV4-2 to TRBJ2-2, with 8 nucleotides matching TRBD1. After removal of 0 bases from V and 5 bases from J, the junction contained 11 bases not matched to a gene. The CDR3 contains 18 residues. CDR1 and CDR2 (germline): LGHNA, YNFKEQ.

This clonotype was seen ten or more times. This chain's CDR3 is CASSLGAATSTDTQYF. CDR3 coding DNA: TGCGCCAGCAGCTTGGGGGCAGCCACTAGCACAGATACGCAGTATTTT. V gene TRBV5-1 combines with J gene TRBJ2-3; the D is unclear. Trimming cost V 0 bases and J 0 bases, with 11 bases left between them. The CDR3 covers 16 residues. Germline CDR1 is SGHRS and CDR2 is YFSETQ.

At least ten counts were recorded for this clonotype. The CDR3 region has the DNA TGCGCCAGCAGCCAAGTAGGGCTAGCGGGATTTCCAAGCTACGAGCAGTACTTC. This translates into CASSQVGLAGFPSYEQYF. The chain joins TRBV4-1 to TRBJ2-7; 9 positions agree with TRBD2. The J segment lost 3 bases and the V segment lost 1 base, leaving 13 bases of the junction unmatched. The V gene's germline CDR1 is MGHRA and CDR2 YSYEKL. The CDR3 is 18 residues long.

This clonotype has a count of ten or more. The CDR3 is CASSLAGSTNEKLFF. The CDR3 nucleotides read TGTGCCAGCAGTTTAGCGGGGTCAACTAATGAAAAACTGTTTTTT. This sequence joins TRBV12-3 or TRBV12-4 and TRBJ1-4; D call uncertain. This CDR3 region has 15 residues. V was clipped by 0 bases and J by 0 bases, with 5 bases between them.

This clonotype was recorded at least ten times. This chain uses TRBV12-3 or TRBV12-4 with TRBJ2-1; D is undetermined. The CDR3 extends over 14 amino acids. Trimming pared 5 bases from V and 5 bases from J, leaving 13 bases between. CDR3 region: CASSPDRIDNEQFF. The CDR3, as DNA: TGTGCCAGCAGTCCAGACCGTATAGACAATGAGCAGTTCTTC.

This clonotype was seen more than once but under ten times. V and J are TRBV20-1 and TRBJ1-1; TRBD1 matches at 9 bases. V was clipped by 3 bases and J by 3 bases; unmatched bases: 11. The CDR3 contains 16 residues. The germline CDR1 and CDR2 sequences are DFQATT and SNEGSKA (reference sequence). CDR3 bases: TGCAGTGCTAGGGACAGGGGAAGGATTCGAGACACTGAAGCTTTCTTT. Its protein is CSARDRGRIRDTEAFF.

As for this clonotype: Germline is not matched at one junction end, which may reflect a read error. V gene TRBV18 combines with J gene TRBJ1-5; 10 bases agree with TRBD1. The germline CDR1 and CDR2 sequences are KGHSH and LQKENI. This CDR3 has 19 amino acids. The CDR3 spells CPSSPIVGTGDHSAQPQHF. The CDR3 DNA sequence: TGTCCCAGCTCACCAATCGTCGGGACAGGGGACCATAGCGCTCAGCCCCAGCATTTT.

This sequence joins TRBV4-2 and TRBJ1-2; a weak D match, TRBD1 (6 bases). The CDR3 length is 16 residues. CDR1 and CDR2 (germline): LGHNA, YNFKEQ. Trimming removed 0 bases at V and 8 bases at J, with 19 bases between. Here the CDR3 DNA reads TGTGCCAGCAGCCAAGATGAGGGGAACAGGGTGGGCGGCTACACCTTC. It yields the protein CASSQDEGNRVGGYTF.